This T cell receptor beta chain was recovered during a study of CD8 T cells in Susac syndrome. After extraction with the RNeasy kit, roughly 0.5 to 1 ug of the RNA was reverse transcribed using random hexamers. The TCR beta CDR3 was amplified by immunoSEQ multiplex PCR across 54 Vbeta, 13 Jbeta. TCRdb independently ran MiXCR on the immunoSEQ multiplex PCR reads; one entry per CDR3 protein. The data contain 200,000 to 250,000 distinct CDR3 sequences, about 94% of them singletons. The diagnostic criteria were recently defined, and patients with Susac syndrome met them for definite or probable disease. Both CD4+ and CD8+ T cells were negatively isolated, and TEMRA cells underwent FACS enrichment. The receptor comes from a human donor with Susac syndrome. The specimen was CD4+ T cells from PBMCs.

CDR3 loop: CSVVRGGEGTEAFF. The CDR3 region has the DNA TGCAGCGTTGTACGCGGGGGGGAGGGGACTGAAGCTTTCTTT. The chain combines TRBV29-1 with TRBJ1-1, with D perhaps TRBD1 (5 bases). The CDR3 extends over 14 amino acids. Trimming removed 4 bases at V and 5 bases at J, with 17 bases between. Germline-derived CDR1 and CDR2 are SQVTM and ANQGSEA.